The next 30 T cell receptor beta chains were all read from a single sample in a study of blood T cell repertoires in COVID-19. The repertoire was sequenced with immunoSEQ multiplex PCR; TCRdb's copy has only in-frame clones and lacks some. Here the sample spans 200,000 to 300,000 clones, roughly 80% being singletons. Input material: peripheral blood. The source of these receptors is a man between 60 and 75 years old with acute or convalescent COVID-19.

This clone has only a few counts. Other DNA sequences in this specimen translate into the identical CDR3. The chain uses TRBV19 and TRBJ1-5; no clear D. CDR1 and CDR2 from the germline V gene are LNHDA and SQIVND (reference sequence). V was clipped by 4 bases and J by 7 bases, with 8 bases between them. This CDR3 region has 12 residues. CDR3: CASSRGGQPQHF. The DNA for the CDR3 is TGTGCCAGTAGTAGAGGTGGCCAGCCCCAGCATTTT.

V gene TRBV19 combines with J gene TRBJ1-2; D is unclear. The CDR3 is 13 amino acids. From germline, CDR1 is LNHDA and CDR2 SQIVND (reference sequence). Trimming removed 4 bases from V and 0 bases from J, with 6 bases in between. The CDR3 coding sequence is TGTGCCAGTAGTAACGCAGCTAACTATGGCTACACCTTC. Amino acid sequence: CASSNAANYGYTF. The full variable domain, its missing parts supplied by reference TRBV19 and TRBJ1-2, is DGGITQSPKYLFRKEGQNVTLSCEQNLNHDAMYWYRQDPGQGLRLIYYSQIVNDFQKGDIAEGYSVSREKKESFPLTVTSAQKNPTAFYLCASSNAANYGYTFGSGTRLTVV.

The chain joins TRBV7-9 to TRBJ1-4; no clear D gene. The CDR3 totals 12 residues. V lost 5 bases and J 6 bases, leaving 7 bases between the germline ends. The germline V gene has CDR1 SEHNR and CDR2 FQNEAQ (reference sequence). This CDR3 reads CASSERDEKLFF. The CDR3 DNA reads as TGTGCCAGCAGCGAGCGGGATGAAAAACTGTTTTTT.

The chain links TRBV6-1 to TRBJ2-5; 8 nucleotides align to TRBD1. There are 13 residues in the CDR3. Germline V gives CDR1 MNHNS, CDR2 SASEGT. Germline trimming cut 8 bases from V and 1 base from J; bases unmatched to any gene: 3. Here the CDR3 DNA reads TGTGCCAGCCTCGGACAGGGCCAAGAGACCCAGTACTTC. It codes for CASLGQGQETQYF.

This chain joins TRBV28 and TRBJ1-2; D possibly corresponds to TRBD1 (5 bases). The V end lost 7 bases, the J end lost 1 base, and 19 bases lay between the germline ends. Germline-derived CDR1 and CDR2 are MDHEN and SYDVKM. The CDR3 is 16 residues long. The CDR3 here is CASNPWGTPHNYGYTF. CDR3 nucleotide sequence: TGTGCCAGCAACCCTTGGGGCACCCCTCATAACTATGGCTACACCTTC.

The chain employs TRBV9 and TRBJ2-2; the match to TRBD1 covers 8 bases. Germline V gene data show CDR1 as SGDLS and CDR2 as YYNGEE. This CDR3 region has 16 residues. V lost 6 bases to trimming and J lost 4 bases; unmatched junction nucleotides: 11. The CDR3 loop is CASTGRDRPSTGELFF. The CDR3 DNA reads as TGTGCCAGCACGGGCCGGGACAGGCCTTCCACCGGGGAGCTGTTTTTT. The variable domain in full, with the rest retrieved from reference TRBV9 and TRBJ2-2, is DSGVTQTPKHLITATGQRVTLRCSPRSGDLSVYWYQQSLDQGLQFLIQYYNGEERAKGNILERFSAQQFPDLHSELNLSSLELGDSALYFCASTGRDRPSTGELFFGEGSRLTVL.

The chain combines TRBV18 with TRBJ1-1; tentatively, D is TRBD1 (5 bases). V lost 3 bases, J lost 9 bases, and 11 bases lay in between. Germline V gene data show CDR1 as KGHSH and CDR2 as LQKENI. This CDR3 is built from 12 residues. The CDR3 here is CASSPVGVKAFF. CDR3 nucleotides: TGTGCCAGCTCACCTGTAGGGGTCAAAGCTTTCTTT. The full variable domain, in which reference TRBV18 and TRBJ1-1 provide the parts outside the CDR3, is NAGVMQNPRHLVRRRGQEARLRCSPMKGHSHVYWYRQLPEEGLKFMVYLQKENIIDESGMPKERFSAEFPKEGPSILRIQQVVRGDSAAYFCASSPVGVKAFFGQGTRLTVV.

This chain joins TRBV5-4 and TRBJ2-7, with D tentatively TRBD2 (7 bases). CDR3 length: 13 residues. Germline loops: CDR1 SGHNT, CDR2 YYREEE (reference sequence). Trimming took 4 bases from V and 6 from J, leaving 14 bases between them. CDR3 nucleotides: TGTGCCAGCAGCCATGGGGGGGCCGCCGAGCAGTACTTC. Translation gives CASSHGGAAEQYF.

The rearrangement links TRBV7-8 to TRBJ2-7; possible D gene TRBD2, 6 bases. This CDR3 is 14 amino acids long. Deletions cut 5 bases from V and 6 bases from J, with 17 bases between. Germline assignment: CDR1 SGHVS and CDR2 FQNEAQ. The CDR3 DNA reads TGTGCCAGCAGCAACGGGCCCGGGAGTATCGAGCAGTACTTC. Its protein product is CASSNGPGSIEQYF.

This chain links TRBV6-4 with TRBJ2-7; D ambiguous. V gave up 0 bases and J gave up 2 bases, with 2 bases separating them. The CDR3 extends over 12 amino acids. Looked up from germline, CDR1 is MRHNA and CDR2 is SNTAGT. The CDR3 DNA follows: TGTGCCAGCAGTGACTCCGCCTACGAGCAGTACTTC. Its protein is CASSDSAYEQYF.

CDR3 amino acids: CASSNPTGGAEGYTF. In DNA form, the CDR3 reads TGTGCCAGTAGTAACCCAACAGGGGGCGCGGAGGGCTACACCTTC. The chain uses TRBV19 and TRBJ1-2; 9 bases match TRBD1. The J segment lost 8 bases and the V segment lost 4 bases, leaving 11 bases of the junction unmatched. The V gene's germline CDR1 is LNHDA and CDR2 SQIVND (reference sequence). The CDR3 length is 15 residues.

This clone appeared once. The rearrangement links TRBV5-1 to TRBJ1-2; the D is unclear. The CDR3 consists of 14 residues. Deletions cut 0 bases from V and 4 bases from J, with 10 bases between. Germline V gene lookup returns CDR1 SGHRS and CDR2 YFSETQ. CDR3 DNA sequence: TGCGCCAGCAGCTTGGCAGGCTCCAGCTATGGCTACACCTTC. Protein product: CASSLAGSSYGYTF.

The J gene is TRBJ2-3, the V gene TRBV6-6; TRBD2 matches at 11 bases. The germline V gene encodes CDR1 MNHNY and CDR2 SVGAGI (reference sequence). With V trimmed by 5 bases and J by 5 bases, 6 bases remained unmatched. The CDR3 is made up of 15 amino acids. CDR3 nucleotides: TGTGCCAGCAGTGACGGGACTAGCGGATTAGATACGCAGTATTTT. Residues: CASSDGTSGLDTQYF.

The rearrangement uses TRBV6-5 and TRBJ1-4; a possible D gene is TRBD1 (5 bases). Germline V gene lookup returns CDR1 MNHEY and CDR2 SVGAGI. The CDR3 runs to 15 residues. Trimming cost V 0 bases and J 2 bases, with 7 bases left between them. The CDR3 region is CASSYSWGTNEKLFF. The CDR3 DNA is TGTGCCAGCAGTTACTCTTGGGGCACTAATGAAAAACTGTTTTTT.

The V gene is TRBV2, the J gene TRBJ1-1; the match to TRBD1 covers 8 bases. This CDR3 region has 15 residues. Germline V gene lookup returns CDR1 SNHLY and CDR2 FYNNEI. Germline trimming cut 0 bases from V and 5 bases from J; bases unmatched to any gene: 5. This chain's CDR3 is CASSEAQGAGTEAFF. In DNA, the CDR3 is TGTGCCAGCAGTGAAGCTCAGGGGGCGGGAACTGAAGCTTTCTTT.

In nucleotides, the CDR3 is TGTGCCATCAGCCCCCTAGCGGGGAGAGAGACCCAGTACTTC. This encodes CAISPLAGRETQYF. V is TRBV10-3 and J is TRBJ2-5, with 9 bases identical to TRBD2. Germline V gene data show CDR1 as ENHRY and CDR2 as SYGVKD. Losses at the gene ends were 6 bases for V and 4 bases for J; bases not matched to a gene: 6. The CDR3 runs to 14 residues.

This rearrangement joins TRBV3-1 (or the pseudogene TRBV3-2) to TRBJ1-6; 9 nucleotides align to TRBD1. The CDR3 contains 15 residues. The V gene's germline CDR1 is LGHDT and CDR2 YNNKEL (reference sequence). V dropped 1 base and J dropped 9; count of bases not matched to a gene: 4. In nucleotides, the CDR3 is TGTGCCAGCAGCCAAGGGGGACAGGGAGTTTCACCCCTCCACTTT. Translated, it gives CASSQGGQGVSPLHF.

The V and J genes are TRBV14 and TRBJ2-7, with TRBD2 as a possible D gene (6 bases). The CDR3 extends over 15 amino acids. CDR1 SGHDN and CDR2 FVKESK come from the germline V gene. Trimming stripped 3 bases from V and 4 bases from J, with 16 bases between. CDR3 nucleotide sequence: TGTGCCAGCAGCCAGAGAGGCGGGACCCTATACGAGCAGTACTTC. This sequence encodes CASSQRGGTLYEQYF. The complete variable domain, with remaining parts taken from reference TRBV14 and TRBJ2-7, reads EAGVTQFPSHSVIEKGQTVTLRCDPISGHDNLYWYRRVMGKEIKFLLHFVKESKQDESGMPNNRFLAERTGGTYSTLKVQPAELEDSGVYFCASSQRGGTLYEQYFGPGTRLTVT.

This clone was counted a few times. This rearrangement joins TRBV5-6 to TRBJ2-3; 12 bases are shared with TRBD2. This CDR3 is built from 16 residues. Losses at the gene ends were 4 bases for V and 4 bases for J; bases not matched to a gene: 7. Germline CDR1 and CDR2: SGHDT and YYEEEE. Here the CDR3 reads CASSPLLAGGPDTQYF. The CDR3 region has the DNA TGTGCCAGCAGCCCCTTACTAGCGGGAGGCCCAGATACGCAGTATTTT.

The V call is TRBV19, the J call TRBJ1-2, with 8 bases that match TRBD1. J was trimmed by 3 bases and V by 5 bases; bases with no gene match: 8. Germline CDR1 and CDR2: LNHDA and SQIVND (reference sequence). The CDR3 extends over 15 amino acids. CDR3: CASSRGQGVYYGYTF. The CDR3 DNA follows: TGTGCCAGTAGTCGAGGACAGGGAGTATACTATGGCTACACCTTC.

The J gene is TRBJ2-7, the V gene TRBV27, with TRBD2 matching over 10 bases. CDR3 size: 20 residues. CDR1 is MNHEY and CDR2 is SMNVEV in the germline V gene (reference sequence). Unmatched junction bases numbered 23, after V lost 6 bases and J lost 3 bases. CDR3 residues: CASRQTIAGGKYPIRYEQYF. Written as DNA, the CDR3 is TGTGCCAGCAGGCAGACCATAGCGGGAGGAAAGTATCCGATTCGCTACGAGCAGTACTTC.

The sample holds a few counts of this clone. The V call is TRBV18, the J call TRBJ1-2; no reliable D call. Germline CDR1 and CDR2: KGHSH and LQKENI. V lost 1 base and J lost 2, with 11 bases in between. The CDR3 extends over 15 amino acids. The CDR3 sequence: CASSPLKTENYGYTF. CDR3 DNA: TGTGCCAGCTCACCACTTAAAACAGAGAACTATGGCTACACCTTC.

The chain uses TRBV5-1 and TRBJ2-7; D might be TRBD1 (5 bases). V was cut by 2 bases and J by 2 bases, with 14 bases left in between. Per germline, CDR1 SGHRS and CDR2 YFSETQ. The CDR3 covers 15 residues. CDR3 loop: CASSFATGDTYEQYF. The DNA of the CDR3 is TGCGCCAGCAGCTTCGCCACAGGAGATACCTACGAGCAGTACTTC.

V and J are TRBV20-1 and TRBJ1-4; 7 bases agree with TRBD1. In germline, CDR1 is DFQATT, CDR2 SNEGSKA (reference sequence). The CDR3 covers 20 residues. V lost 3 bases, J lost 6 bases, and 25 bases stayed unmatched. CDR3 sequence (DNA): TGCAGTGCTAGTGGAGGGGGCGGCGCGGCGAGACGAGCCCAATATGAAAAACTGTTTTTT. This encodes CSASGGGGAARRAQYEKLFF.

The chain couples TRBV11-1 to TRBJ1-1, with 7 bases that match TRBD1. Looked up from germline, CDR1 is SGHAT and CDR2 is FQDESV (reference sequence). The CDR3 extends over 15 amino acids. J lost 4 bases, V lost 1 base, and 6 bases had no gene match. The CDR3 sequence is CASSLDGTDFTEAFF. The CDR3 nucleotides read TGTGCCAGCAGCTTAGACGGGACAGATTTCACTGAAGCTTTCTTT.

The chain couples TRBV5-1 to TRBJ2-7; 10 nucleotides line up with TRBD2. The junction had 10 bases not matched to a gene; V was cut back by 2 bases and J by 2 bases. Germline CDR1 SGHRS, CDR2 YFSETQ. This CDR3 is 17 amino acids long. CDR3 protein: CASSLSGGALIPYEQYF. In DNA form, the CDR3 reads TGCGCCAGCAGCTTAAGCGGGGGGGCCCTTATTCCCTACGAGCAGTACTTC.

The chain joins TRBV7-9 to TRBJ2-2, with D tentatively TRBD1 (5 bases). V was trimmed by 5 bases and J by 3 bases, leaving 10 bases between them. The CDR3 spans 14 residues. CDR1 and CDR2 (germline): SEHNR, FQNEAQ (reference sequence). The CDR3 here is CASSPRTHTGELFF. The CDR3 DNA follows: TGTGCCAGCAGCCCCCGGACACACACCGGGGAGCTGTTTTTT.

The chain combines TRBV1 with TRBJ2-7; the table's D call TRBD2 went unverified against the DNA. TRBV1 is assigned pseudogene status. The CDR3 length is 13 residues. The CDR3 region is CTSSQLLEYEQYF. CDR3 nucleotides: TGCACCAGCAGCCAACTACTAGAATACGAGCAGTACTTC.

The J gene is TRBJ2-1, the V gene TRBV3-1 (or the pseudogene TRBV3-2), with 14 bases identical to TRBD2. Unmatched junction bases numbered 8, after V lost 4 bases and J lost 6 bases. This CDR3 has 17 amino acids. Germline V lookup: CDR1 LGHDT, CDR2 YNNKEL (reference sequence). In nucleotides, the CDR3 is TGTGCCAGCAGCCGCCTGGGGACTAGCGGGAGTTCCAATGAGCAGTTCTTC. It is translated as CASSRLGTSGSSNEQFF.

The chain recombines TRBV7-2 with TRBJ2-6; 10 bases are shared with TRBD2. The V segment lost 2 bases and the J segment 4 bases; nucleotides outside the gene matches: 8. Germline values: CDR1 SGHTA, CDR2 FQGNSA. This CDR3 comprises 18 residues. The CDR3 DNA reads as TGTGCCAGCAGCTTACTAGCGGGAGTCACTCCCGGGGCCAACGTCCTGACTTTC. It encodes CASSLLAGVTPGANVLTF.